The 32 T cell receptor beta chains presented below share a single source sample, sequenced in a study of T cell clonality in common variable immunodeficiency. Only in-frame clones appear in the TCRdb table, and some are missing; sequencing was by immunoSEQ multiplex PCR. The sample shows around 39,000 clones, no singletons; the ten largest hold approximately 0.94%. The sample was peripheral blood mononuclear cells. These receptors were obtained from a person aged 18 to 75 in good health.

This clone was observed many times. The CDR3 end falls 3 residues outside the read, so it is completed with the germline J gene. The chain recombines TRBV30 with TRBJ2-2; a weak D match, TRBD2 (6 bases). V lost 4 bases and J 4 bases, leaving 10 bases between the germline ends. CDR3 length: 13 amino acids. CDR1 is GTSNPN and CDR2 is SVGIG in the germline V gene (reference sequence). Incomplete CDR3 DNA: TGTGCCTGGAAACAGGAGGGCACCGGGGAG. It yields the protein CAWKQEGTGE. The full CDR3 reads CAWKQEGTGELFF.

Many counts were recorded for this clone. The CDR3 bases that were read are TGTGCCAGTAGTAGGGACAGGGATCAGCCC. It encodes CASSRDRDQP. Given in full, the CDR3 is CASSRDRDQPQHF. The chain couples TRBV19 to TRBJ1-5; 9 bases are shared with TRBD1. With the read ending 3 residues before the CDR3 end, the germline J gene is used to fill in that end. V trimming: 4 bases; J trimming: 5 bases; junction bases outside the gene matches: 0. The CDR3 is made up of 13 amino acids. The germline V gene has CDR1 LNHDA and CDR2 SQIVND (reference sequence).

This clone was counted many times. The junction departs from germline at one end; a sequencing error may be responsible. The read halts 3 residues ahead of the CDR3 end, with the missing end drawn from the germline J gene. J is TRBJ2-7 and V is TRBV4-2, with 7 bases fitting TRBD2. The CDR3 totals 15 residues. The V gene's germline CDR1 is LGHNA and CDR2 YNFKEQ. The sequenced part of the CDR3 DNA is TGCGCCAGCAGCCGCAAATGGGAGGGGTCCTACGAG. Protein product: CASSRKWEGSYE. The entire CDR3 protein is CASSRKWEGSYEQYF.

The sample holds many counts of this clone. This CDR3 is CASSLGRGAGYTF. The covered CDR3 bases are TGTGCCAGCAGCCTCGGAAGGGGAGCAGGC. This chain uses TRBV14 with TRBJ1-2; TRBD1 might be the D (5 bases). The read comes to an end 3 residues before the CDR3 does, leaving the germline J gene to fill in the end. Germline assignment: CDR1 SGHDN and CDR2 FVKESK. The CDR3 extends over 13 amino acids.

The table lists this clone with many counts. The CDR3 end falls 3 residues outside the read, so it is completed with the germline J gene. The J gene is TRBJ2-6, the V gene TRBV2, with a tentative D call TRBD1 (6 bases). Germline V gene sequence: CDR1 SNHLY, CDR2 FYNNEI. Trimming removed 7 bases at V and 2 bases at J, with 12 bases between. This CDR3 is 15 amino acids long. CDR3 amino acids: CASTTPGAGANVLTF. The covered CDR3 bases are TGTGCCAGCACAACCCCAGGGGCTGGGGCCAACGTC.

This clone occurred many times. The read stops 3 residues short of the end of the CDR3; the missing end is completed from the germline J gene. The gene calls are TRBV19 and TRBJ1-1; D gene ambiguous. V was shortened by 3 bases and J by 0 bases, with 8 bases between the two germline ends. Germline CDR1 and CDR2: LNHDA and SQIVND (reference sequence). CDR3 length: 14 amino acids. CDR3 bases read: TGTGCCAGTAGTATGGCGGGGATGAACACTGAA. Amino acid sequence: CASSMAGMNTE. The full CDR3 is CASSMAGMNTEAFF.

This clone was seen at least ten times. The read ends 3 residues shy of where the CDR3 ends; the end is completed using the germline J gene. V gene TRBV4-1 combines with J gene TRBJ2-1, with 8 nucleotides matching TRBD1. The length of the CDR3 is 15 residues. Trimming cost V 6 bases and J 3 bases; bases outside gene matches: 7. Germline V gives CDR1 MGHRA, CDR2 YSYEKL. The sequenced part of the CDR3 DNA is TGCGCCAGCAGAAAAAGACAGGGGATCTACAATGAG. It translates to CASRKRQGIYNE. The full-length CDR3 reads as CASRKRQGIYNEQFF.

This clone was counted many times. Read coverage stops 3 residues before the CDR3 terminus; the germline J gene supplies the remainder. The rearrangement links TRBV7-9 to TRBJ2-7; D might be TRBD2 (5 bases). Germline V gene sequence: CDR1 SEHNR, CDR2 FQNEAQ (reference sequence). The CDR3 sequence is 14 residues long. Trimming pared 1 base from V and 6 bases from J, leaving 13 bases between. CDR3 amino acids: CASSLEVGGREQYF. The covered CDR3 bases are TGTGCCAGCAGCTTAGAGGTGGGCGGGCGCGAG.

This clone was seen at least ten times. The read comes to an end 3 residues before the CDR3 does, leaving the germline J gene to fill in the end. This chain uses TRBV19 with TRBJ2-3, with 8 positions matching TRBD1. V trimming: 7 bases; J trimming: 1 base; junction bases outside the gene matches: 4. Per the germline V gene, CDR1 is LNHDA and CDR2 is SQIVND (reference sequence). The CDR3 totals 14 residues. The CDR3: CASTTDRGTDTQYF. The CDR3 DNA, read in part, is TGTGCCAGTACCACGGACAGGGGCACAGATACG.

This clone has ten or more counts. The CDR3 protein is CSVPGGHEYGYTF. The CDR3 bases that were read are TGCAGCGTTCCAGGGGGCCACGAATATGGC. J is TRBJ1-2 and V is TRBV29-1, with 8 bases matching TRBD1. The read ends 3 residues before the CDR3 terminus; that terminus is restored from the germline J gene. CDR1 is SQVTM and CDR2 is ANQGSEA in the germline V gene. This CDR3 has 13 residues. The J segment lost 5 bases and the V segment lost 5 bases, leaving 7 bases of the junction unmatched.

This clone was seen ten or more times. The read finishes 3 residues shy of the CDR3 end, and the germline J gene is used to complete it. The V gene is TRBV6-2 or TRBV6-3, the J gene TRBJ2-7; the D gene is possibly TRBD1 (6 bases). CDR1 is MNHEY, CDR2 SVGEGT, per germline. The ends were cut back, 6 bases at V and 3 bases at J, with 12 bases in the middle. The CDR3 totals 13 residues. The CDR3 sequence: CASRNAGVYEQYF. The DNA read from the CDR3 is TGTGCCAGCAGGAACGCAGGGGTCTACGAG.

This clone was counted at least ten times. With the read ending 3 residues before the CDR3 end, the germline J gene is used to fill in that end. This chain connects TRBV20-1 to TRBJ2-1; TRBD2 matches 7 bases. This CDR3 is built from 13 residues. From germline, CDR1 is DFQATT and CDR2 SNEGSKA (reference sequence). V shed 4 bases, J shed 8 bases, and the junction held 8 bases outside the gene matches. Here the CDR3 reads CSATRETWHEQFF. CDR3 DNA (partial): TGCAGTGCTACGCGGGAGACGTGGCATGAG.

This clone came up many times. The CDR3 end falls 3 residues outside the read, so it is completed with the germline J gene. The V gene is TRBV11-2, the J gene TRBJ2-7; tentative D call: TRBD2 (5 bases). This CDR3 has 14 residues. Per the germline V gene, CDR1 is SGHAT and CDR2 is FQNNGV. Trimming took off 6 bases at V and 0 bases at J, with 12 bases between the two ends. The sequenced CDR3 bases are TGTGCCAGCAGTCGCGGGCCGTACTCCTACGAG. It encodes CASSRGPYSYE. The entire CDR3 is CASSRGPYSYEQYF.

This clone was counted many times. Read coverage stops 3 residues before the CDR3 terminus; the germline J gene supplies the remainder. The chain employs TRBV15 and TRBJ2-3, with 7 bases identical to TRBD2. Germline trimming cut 1 base from V and 2 bases from J; bases unmatched to any gene: 18. CDR1 is LNHNV and CDR2 is YYDKDF in the germline V gene (reference sequence). CDR3 length equals 20 residues. This chain's CDR3 is CATSRVGRRRLAVFTDTQYF. The CDR3 DNA, read in part, is TGTGCCACCAGCAGAGTGGGCAGGAGGCGGCTAGCGGTCTTCACAGATACG.

This clone was seen ten or more times. Coverage ceases 3 residues before the CDR3 finishes, and the germline J gene fills in the end. The chain is built from TRBV12-5 and TRBJ1-2; possibly TRBD1 for D (6 bases). Germline CDR1 reads LGHNT; CDR2 reads FRNRAP. The CDR3 contains 16 residues. The V end lost 0 bases, the J end lost 5 bases, and 16 bases lay between the germline ends. The sequenced part of the CDR3 DNA is TGTGCTAGTGGTTTGGTACAGGACAGACCTTTATATGGC. This codes for CASGLVQDRPLYG. The whole CDR3 sequence is CASGLVQDRPLYGYTF. Complete variable domain (other parts from reference TRBV12-5 and TRBJ1-2): DARVTQTPRHKVTEMGQEVTMRCQPILGHNTVFWYRQTMMQGLELLAYFRNRAPLDDSGMPKDRFSAEMPDATLATLKIQPSEPRDSAVYFCASGLVQDRPLYGYTFGSGTRLTVV.

This clone was seen many times. The CDR3 goes on 3 residues after the read ends, and that part is filled in from the germline J gene. J is TRBJ2-4 and V is TRBV14, with no clear D. The CDR3 runs 14 residues. Germline loops: CDR1 SGHDN, CDR2 FVKESK. The CDR3 is CASSQGRAIYGQYF. The CDR3 DNA, read in part, is TGTGCCAGCAGCCAAGGCCGCGCGATCTATGGT.

A few counts support this clone. The read gets to within 3 residues of the CDR3 end, and the germline J gene fills in the rest. The chain is built from TRBV5-1 and TRBJ1-1; maybe TRBD1 (6 bases). Between the trimmed V and J ends, which lost 0 bases and 7 bases, there was a span of 13 bases. Germline V gene sequence: CDR1 SGHRS, CDR2 YFSETQ. This CDR3 is 14 amino acids long. Incomplete CDR3 DNA: TGCGCCAGCAGCTTGGAACCAGGGGTCGTTGAA. It codes for CASSLEPGVVE. The whole CDR3 is CASSLEPGVVEAFF.

This clone showed up many times. The read finishes 3 residues shy of the CDR3 end, and the germline J gene is used to complete it. The chain is built from TRBV29-1 and TRBJ1-4; 9 bases fit TRBD1. Germline V gives CDR1 SQVTM, CDR2 ANQGSEA. This CDR3 is built from 13 residues. Trimming at V came to 2 bases and at J to 6 bases, leaving 1 base not matched to a gene. The CDR3 DNA, read in part, is TGCAGCGTTGAAAGGACAGGGGATGAAAAA. Translation: CSVERTGDEK. The CDR3 as a whole reads CSVERTGDEKLFF.

In its sample, this clone was seen many times. The DNA ends 3 residues before the CDR3 does, and the rest of the CDR3 is filled in from the germline J gene. V gene TRBV19 combines with J gene TRBJ1-5; D perhaps matches TRBD1 (5 bases). The CDR3 totals 15 residues. The germline gives CDR1 LNHDA, CDR2 SQIVND (reference sequence). Trimming took 6 bases from V and 8 from J, leaving 20 bases between them. This CDR3 reads CASSWGTLGSEPQHF. The sequenced part of the CDR3 DNA is TGTGCCAGTAGCTGGGGGACTCTAGGGTCGGAGCCC.

At least ten counts were recorded for this clone. The CDR3 end falls 3 residues outside the read, so it is completed with the germline J gene. The chain is built from TRBV5-6 and TRBJ1-1, with 9 bases lining up with TRBD1. V was clipped by 3 bases and J by 5 bases; unmatched bases: 8. Germline V gene data show CDR1 as SGHDT and CDR2 as YYEEEE. This CDR3 contains 15 residues. The CDR3 spells CASSSLRQGGTEAFF. CDR3 DNA (partial): TGTGCCAGCAGCTCCTTGAGACAGGGGGGTACTGAA.

At least ten counts were recorded for this clone. The read gets to within 3 residues of the CDR3 end, and the germline J gene fills in the rest. The chain uses TRBV30 and TRBJ2-5, with D possibly being TRBD2 (5 bases). The V gene lost 4 bases and the J gene lost 4 bases, with 19 bases spanning the gap. The CDR3 extends over 15 amino acids. Germline V gene sequence: CDR1 GTSNPN, CDR2 SVGIG (reference sequence). The part of the CDR3 DNA that was read is TGTGCCTGGACCAAATCGGGGTACCAGTCAGAGACC. This gives the protein CAWTKSGYQSET. The CDR3 as a whole reads CAWTKSGYQSETQYF.

There are many counts of this clone. The CDR3 goes on 3 residues after the read ends, and that part is filled in from the germline J gene. V usage is TRBV6-1 and J usage is TRBJ1-1; D remains unclear. Germline CDR1 reads MNHNS; CDR2 reads SASEGT. The V end lost 4 bases, the J end lost 4 bases, and 10 bases lay between the germline ends. The CDR3 runs 13 residues. The CDR3 sequence: CASSAGRGTEAFF. Partial CDR3 DNA: TGTGCCAGCAGTGCGGGGAGAGGCACTGAA.

This clone was seen many times. Read data end 3 residues before the CDR3 end; the end is taken from the germline J gene. This chain links TRBV2 with TRBJ1-1; weak D call: TRBD1 (6 bases). Germline loops: CDR1 SNHLY, CDR2 FYNNEI. The V gene lost 6 bases and the J gene lost 5 bases, with 19 bases spanning the gap. The CDR3 has 15 residues. CDR3 sequence reads: CASRHEDSISTEAFF. CDR3 DNA, as far as it was read: TGTGCCAGCAGACACGAGGACAGTATTTCGACTGAA.

In this sample, this clone turned up many times. The missing CDR3 end, 3 residues past where the read stops, is filled in from the germline J gene. This rearrangement joins TRBV19 to TRBJ2-1; either TRBD1 or TRBD2 may supply D (6 bases each). Germline assignment: CDR1 LNHDA and CDR2 SQIVND (reference sequence). Trimming removed 5 bases from V and 5 bases from J, with 13 bases in between. This CDR3 comprises 14 residues. This CDR3 is CASSETGGDNEQFF. Partial CDR3 DNA: TGTGCCAGTAGTGAGACAGGAGGGGACAATGAG.

This clone has ten or more counts. The DNA ends 3 residues before the CDR3 does, and the rest of the CDR3 is filled in from the germline J gene. This chain joins TRBV29-1 and TRBJ1-1; TRBD1 is a possible D gene (6 bases). This CDR3 is 13 amino acids long. Deletions cut 7 bases from V and 1 base from J, with 13 bases between. The germline V gene has CDR1 SQVTM and CDR2 ANQGSEA. The CDR3 loop is CSAAGTSNTEAFF. Incomplete CDR3 DNA: TGCAGCGCAGCCGGGACATCGAACACTGAA.

This clone came up many times. The CDR3 is cut off 3 residues early in the read; its end comes from the germline J gene. The chain combines TRBV29-1 with TRBJ2-7, with 7 bases identical to TRBD1. CDR3 length: 13 amino acids. Germline CDR1 and CDR2: SQVTM and ANQGSEA. V lost 6 bases to trimming and J lost 1 base; unmatched junction nucleotides: 6. The sequenced CDR3 bases are TGCAGCGTAGTACCGGACAGGTCCTACGAG. Its protein is CSVVPDRSYE. From start to end, the CDR3 is CSVVPDRSYEQYF.

This clone was detected many times. The CDR3 end is not reached by the read, which stops 3 residues before it; the germline J gene fills it in. V usage is TRBV28 and J usage is TRBJ2-2; 14 bases align to TRBD2. Germline V gene data show CDR1 as MDHEN and CDR2 as SYDVKM. The CDR3 spans 17 residues. After removal of 5 bases from V and 7 bases from J, the junction contained 9 bases not matched to a gene. CDR3 bases read: TGTGCCAGCAGTACCGGGACTAGCGGGAGCTTTTTCGGGGAG. Residues: CASSTGTSGSFFGE. The full-length CDR3 reads as CASSTGTSGSFFGELFF.

This clone was observed many times. With the read ending 3 residues before the CDR3 end, the germline J gene is used to fill in that end. This chain joins TRBV11-2 and TRBJ1-1, with TRBD1 matching over 7 bases. Trimming cost V 4 bases and J 5 bases; bases outside gene matches: 7. There are 14 residues in the CDR3. Germline V CDR1 and CDR2: SGHAT, FQNNGV. Incomplete CDR3 DNA: TGTGCCAGCAGCTCGAACAGGGGAAGGACTGAA. Translation gives CASSSNRGRTE. The CDR3 in full is CASSSNRGRTEAFF.

This clone came up a few times. Sequencing ends 3 residues short of the CDR3 end; the germline J gene provides the rest. This chain connects TRBV5-1 to TRBJ2-1; D may be TRBD2 (5 bases). Per germline, CDR1 SGHRS and CDR2 YFSETQ. This CDR3 is 15 amino acids long. The germline V and J ends were trimmed by 3 bases and 1 base, with 11 bases remaining between them. The chain's CDR3 is CASSSLDPSYNEQFF. Partial CDR3 DNA: TGCGCCAGCAGCTCACTAGACCCTTCCTACAATGAG.

This clone occurred many times. The observed sequence ends 3 residues before the CDR3 terminus, with the missing tail filled in from the germline J gene. The chain carries TRBV2 and TRBJ2-1, with D tentatively TRBD1 (6 bases). V was clipped by 2 bases and J by 5 bases, with 16 bases between them. The CDR3 is made up of 16 amino acids. The germline V gene has CDR1 SNHLY and CDR2 FYNNEI. This CDR3 reads CASSELGAEGNNEQFF. The covered CDR3 bases are TGTGCCAGCAGTGAACTGGGGGCTGAGGGTAACAATGAG.

There are a few counts of this clone. Possible read error: a much larger clone is one base away. The read comes to an end 3 residues before the CDR3 does, leaving the germline J gene to fill in the end. The V call is TRBV20-1, the J call TRBJ2-5, with 8 positions matching TRBD1. The germline V gene encodes CDR1 DFQATT and CDR2 SNEGSKA (reference sequence). This CDR3 spans 14 amino acids. The ends lost 2 bases at V and 2 bases at J; junction bases unmatched: 4. Here the CDR3 reads CSARRGTGQETQYF. The CDR3 bases that were read are TGCAGTGCTAGACGGGGGACAGGACAAGAGACC.

A remark on this clone: Coverage ceases 3 residues before the CDR3 finishes, and the germline J gene fills in the end. The V gene is TRBV11-2, the J gene TRBJ2-7; D remains ambiguous. This CDR3 has 13 residues. Germline V gives CDR1 SGHAT, CDR2 FQNNGV. V was cut by 6 bases and J by 5 bases, with 14 bases left in between. CDR3 residues: CASSIKVTDEQYF. The CDR3 DNA, read in part, is TGTGCCAGCAGTATAAAGGTGACTGACGAG.